This T cell receptor beta chain was obtained from a study of blood T cell repertoires in COVID-19. The length of the CDR3 is 15 residues. In germline, CDR1 is SGHNT, CDR2 YENEEA. V gave up 4 bases and J gave up 5 bases, with 17 bases separating them. Here immunoSEQ multiplex PCR was the method, and the copy in TCRdb shows in-frame clones only, minus some. The sample carries some 130,000 clones, roughly 84% recorded once. Sequenced: peripheral blood. J is TRBJ2-5 and V is TRBV11-3; the D gene is possibly TRBD1 (6 bases). This sequence was found in a human donor in a cohort sampled during active COVID-19. The DNA for the CDR3 is TGTGCCAGCAGCTCCCGGGACACTGTAGTGGAGACCCAGTACTTC. Translating gives CASSSRDTVVETQYF.